This TCR beta chain comes out of a study of vaccination and CD4 T cells after COVID-19 (dated by TCRdb to between 2021 and 2024). Study-level background: Convalescent patients had a positive SARS-CoV-2 result on nasal swab PCR, and of these patients, 8 or 9 had mild disease and one had severe disease. The convalescent cohort comprised six males and four females, including two Hispanic individuals, seven Caucasians, two Asians and one multiracial person. Two doses of either the Pfizer-BioNTech BNT162b2 vaccine (n=8) or the Moderna mRNA-1273 vaccine (n=2) were administered to participants. Post-COVID blood samples from convalescent patients were collected a median of 101 days after diagnosis, with a range of about 35 to 161 days. The time from the second vaccine dose to post-vaccine blood sampling had a median of roughly 72 days and ranged from roughly 13 to 241 days. Three convalescent patients gave samples both early after vaccination (day 14) and late after vaccination (days 161 to 241). Overlapping spike peptide pools from SARS-CoV-2 and from the common cold coronaviruses HCoV-NL63, HCoV-OC43 and HCoV-229E were used as culture stimuli. Control cultures received a CEFX viral epitope pool as the positive control, an HIV-1 Nef peptide pool as the negative control, or no peptide. In 10 COVID-19 convalescent patients and several infection-naive healthy vaccine recipients, the spike-specific CD4+ TCR repertoire before mRNA vaccination was compared with the repertoire after mRNA vaccination.

Libraries were constructed by PCR. DNA from cultured CD4+ T cells underwent TCR sequencing with the Oncomine TCR Beta short-read assay at the Johns Hopkins FTIC core. The QIAamp micro DNA kit was used to extract genomic DNA from the cultured CD4+ T cells. The Oncomine TCR Beta libraries from cultured CD4+ T cells were pooled using unique dual indexes and then sequenced on an Illumina iSeq 100. In the paper's pipeline: Non-productive sequences were removed, and CDR3s that did not start with C, did not end with F or W, or were shorter than 7 amino acids were discarded. Antigen-specific clonotypes were identified with the MANAFEST web application by comparing peptide-stimulated wells with reference and other culture wells. An FDR below 0.05, an odds ratio above 5, and a productive frequency above 0.1% in at least two of three replicate wells were required for clones to be considered positive. A clonotype was classed as cross-reactive if the clonotype showed significant expansion both in SARS-CoV-2 spike wells and in at least one common cold coronavirus spike condition. CDR3 homology was assessed with Levenshtein distances (stringdist) and unrooted phylogenetic trees (ape) in R version 3.6.1. TCRdb trimmed public reads at Q25 via fastp, called clones via MiXCR and kept in-frame beta chains. Each entry is one CDR3 protein sequence, shown with its most common DNA and genes. These V and J calls originate from TCRdb's pipeline instead of the authors' own analysis. The sample table lists 15,000 to 20,000 distinct CDR3 sequences, about 50% of them with a count of one. Roughly 18% of the sample belongs to the ten largest clones.

The time point label, read with the paper, signifies: late sampling 161 to 241 days after vaccination in a few convalescent patients. Explained via the paper, the treatment or condition label denotes: approximately nine-day PBMC culture with coronavirus spike peptide pools or control peptides (ViraFEST assay). The study used the ViraFEST assay, which expanded antigen-specific T cells with peptide pools and then identified expanded clonotypes by TCR sequencing. The convalescent patients' positive SARS-CoV-2 PCR tests were from March to December 2020, which was before the Alpha, Beta and Delta variants emerged in the United States. PBMCs were cultured at approximately 2.1 million per well in IMDM supplemented with around 5.5% human AB serum and approximately 10 IU/ml IL-2, with roughly 10 ug/ml peptide pools added. On days 3 and 7, half of the culture medium was replaced with fresh IL-2-containing medium. CD4+ T cells were isolated after roughly 10 days of culture through negative selection using the EasySep CD4+ T cell isolation kit. Ficoll-Paque Plus gradient centrifugation was used to isolate PBMCs from whole blood, and the isolated PBMCs were then either used fresh or cryopreserved at -140C. In general, triplicate wells were set up for every culture condition.

The full study reports these points: Relatively few convalescent patients were included in the study, and early timepoints after natural infection were not analyzed. The median count of SARS-CoV-2-reactive clonotypes went up from approximately 22 after infection to some 38 after vaccination, although the change was not significant. In convalescent patients, a median around 86% of post-vaccine SARS-CoV-2-reactive clones were detected only after vaccination, and vaccine-specific priming was suggested by this finding. Of the vaccine-specific clones in convalescent patients, 304 of 307, or nearly all, reacted only to SARS-CoV-2 spike and did not cross-react with common cold coronaviruses.

Concerning this clonotype: Its antigen remains unidentified. Base qualities are not provided; no much larger clone lies one nucleotide away.

Taken from the germline V gene, the CDR1 and CDR2 loops are MNHNS and SASEGT. V is clipped by 6 bases and J by 5 bases, and the sequence between their germline boundaries is 8 bases long. From the cysteine up to the phenylalanine, the CDR3 has a length of 13 residues. Solely the CDR3 DNA is kept, with 39 bases framed from the first base. The sequence was collected from a human donor who had recovered from COVID-19. The sequencing here drew on CD4+ T cells from blood, cultured in vitro, taken about 7 months after SARS-CoV-2 vaccination. The chain employs TRBV6-1 and TRBJ1-6, with an unclear D gene assignment. The CDR3 in this case is CASSRANNSPLHF. The nucleotide sequence is TGTGCCAGCAGCCGGGCCAATAATTCACCCCTCCACTTT.